The 18 T cell receptor beta chains reported below all come from one sample, sequenced in a study of T cells after posttransplantation cyclophosphamide. The table came from immunoSEQ multiplex PCR; TCRdb's copy has only in-frame clones and leaves some out. There are 30,000 to 45,000 clones in the sample, none observed a single time. The specimen was PBMCs. These receptors were obtained from a girl aged 10 to 17 in good health, CMV-negative, and a related stem cell transplant donor.

At least ten counts were recorded for this clone. The V gene is TRBV4-2, the J gene TRBJ2-5; 7 bases are a match to TRBD2. Trimming took 3 bases from V and 7 from J; bases not matched to a gene: 8. In germline, CDR1 is LGHNA, CDR2 YNFKEQ. The CDR3 is made up of 14 amino acids. CDR3 protein: CASSQGTNAGTQYF. CDR3 nucleotide sequence: TGTGCCAGCAGCCAGGGGACTAACGCGGGGACCCAGTACTTC.

This clone was seen at least ten times. The gene calls are TRBV5-1 and TRBJ2-3, with 9 bases matching TRBD1. This CDR3 comprises 17 residues. Unmatched junction bases numbered 14, after V lost 4 bases and J lost 5 bases. The V gene's germline CDR1 is SGHRS and CDR2 YFSETQ. CDR3 DNA: TGCGCCAGCAGCCAAAATGCAATGACAGGGGGTGTAGATACGCAGTATTTT. The encoded protein is CASSQNAMTGGVDTQYF.

At least ten counts were recorded for this clone. The J gene is TRBJ1-6, the V gene TRBV5-1, with 9 bases aligning to TRBD1. The junction had 8 bases not matched to a gene; V was cut back by 6 bases and J by 7 bases. The germline gives CDR1 SGHRS, CDR2 YFSETQ. This CDR3 region has 15 residues. The CDR3 DNA is TGCGCCAGCAAAGCTGGGGACAGGGTAAATTCACCCCTCCACTTT. Its protein is CASKAGDRVNSPLHF.

The rearrangement joins TRBV11-2 to TRBJ2-1; D possibly corresponds to TRBD2 (7 bases). There are 16 residues in the CDR3. The ends were cut back, 4 bases at V and 9 bases at J, with 22 bases in the middle. Germline values: CDR1 SGHAT, CDR2 FQNNGV. DNA for the CDR3: TGTGCCAGCAGCTCCTTACGGTGGGGGGGCCGCGGTGAGCAGTTCTTC. Translated: CASSSLRWGGRGEQFF.

In its sample, this clone was seen many times. V is TRBV10-3 and J is TRBJ1-2, with no clear D. The CDR3 covers 14 residues. Germline values: CDR1 ENHRY, CDR2 SYGVKD. Trimming shortened V by 0 bases and J by 4 bases, and 9 bases separated the two germline ends. The CDR3 loop reads CAISESGTTYGYTF. The CDR3 region has the DNA TGTGCCATCAGTGAGTCTGGCACAACCTATGGCTACACCTTC.

This clone was observed a few times. The junction departs from the called germline gene at one end, perhaps through a read error. Different DNA sequences within this sample yield the same CDR3. The V and J genes are TRBV5-6 and TRBJ1-2, with D perhaps matching TRBD1 (6 bases). Germline-derived CDR1 and CDR2 are SGHDT and YYEEEE. The CDR3 spans 16 residues. The CDR3 is CASSLEVSVQGYGYTF. As DNA, the CDR3 is TGTGCTAGCAGCTTGGAAGTGAGCGTTCAGGGGTATGGCTACACCTTC.

This clone has a count of ten or more. The chain combines TRBV5-1 with TRBJ2-5; the D gene is possibly TRBD1 (6 bases). Germline V gene data show CDR1 as SGHRS and CDR2 as YFSETQ. The CDR3 extends over 13 amino acids. Trimming shortened V by 2 bases and J by 4 bases, and 9 bases separated the two germline ends. CDR3 protein: CASSFRGGETQYF. CDR3 coding DNA: TGCGCCAGCAGCTTTAGAGGGGGAGAGACCCAGTACTTC.

This clone has a count of ten or more. CDR3 sequence reads: CTSSQDLRGNNEQFF. CDR3 coding DNA: TGCACCAGCAGCCAAGATCTTCGAGGGAACAATGAGCAGTTCTTC. The chain employs TRBV1 and TRBJ2-1; no DNA check was done on the table's D call, TRBD2. TRBV1 is a pseudogene. The CDR3 loop spans 15 amino acids.

This clone was recorded many times. This sequence joins TRBV5-6 and TRBJ2-1; a possible D gene is TRBD1 (5 bases). From germline, CDR1 is SGHDT and CDR2 YYEEEE. V dropped 2 bases and J dropped 8 bases, with 11 bases sitting between them. The CDR3 has 13 residues. CDR3 nucleotide sequence: TGTGCCAGCAGCTTTGGGGCCGGAGATGAGCAGTTCTTC. The encoded protein is CASSFGAGDEQFF.

At least ten counts were recorded for this clone. This chain joins TRBV28 and TRBJ1-3, with 7 nucleotides matching TRBD1. Germline CDR1 is MDHEN and CDR2 is SYDVKM. Germline trimming cut 3 bases from V and 3 bases from J; bases unmatched to any gene: 8. The CDR3 extends over 16 amino acids. This CDR3 reads CASSLNEGALGNTIYF. The CDR3 DNA sequence: TGTGCCAGCAGTTTGAATGAGGGGGCTCTTGGAAACACCATATATTTT.

Points on this clone: The germline gene is not matched at one end of the junction; a read error may be the cause. V is TRBV25-1 and J is TRBJ2-4; D might be TRBD2 (7 bases). The germline CDR1 and CDR2 sequences are MGHDK and SYGVNS. The CDR3 spans 16 residues. This CDR3 is CASGEWGGLAKNIQYF. The DNA for the CDR3 is TGTGCCAGCGGTGAATGGGGGGGCCTAGCCAAAAACATTCAGTACTTC.

In its sample, this clone was seen many times. This chain uses TRBV6-1 with TRBJ2-7, with a possible D match to TRBD2 (5 bases). V gave up 2 bases and J gave up 0 bases, with 5 bases separating them. This CDR3 region has 13 residues. CDR1 MNHNS and CDR2 SASEGT come from the germline V gene. CDR3 in amino acids: CASSERDSYEQYF. The DNA of the CDR3 is TGTGCCAGCAGTGAACGGGACTCCTACGAGCAGTACTTC.

This clone was counted ten times or more. The chain recombines TRBV19 with TRBJ2-2, with a tentative D call TRBD2 (6 bases). The germline V gene encodes CDR1 LNHDA and CDR2 SQIVND (reference sequence). This CDR3 comprises 14 residues. Trimming pared 3 bases from V and 4 bases from J, leaving 9 bases between. CDR3 nucleotides: TGTGCCAGTAGTATGGGGGGTAGCACCGGGGAGCTGTTTTTT. It codes for CASSMGGSTGELFF.

This clone occurred a few times. A single base separates this from a much larger clone, so it may be a read error. The same CDR3 arises from other DNA sequences in this sample as well. V and J are TRBV4-2 and TRBJ2-7; D is possibly TRBD2 (6 bases). Per the germline V gene, CDR1 is LGHNA and CDR2 is YNFKEQ. CDR3 size: 13 residues. The CDR3: CASSREAANEQYF. DNA of the CDR3: TGTGCCAGCAGCCGGGAGGCTGCTAATGAGCAGTATTTC.

This clone has ten or more counts. V and J are TRBV5-4 and TRBJ2-5, with D possibly TRBD1 on 6 matching bases. Trimming removed 3 bases from V and 9 bases from J, with 18 bases in between. CDR1 is SGHNT and CDR2 is YYREEE in the germline V gene (reference sequence). The CDR3 consists of 14 residues. The CDR3 protein is CASSSPPGHSSQYF. In nucleotides, the CDR3 is TGTGCCAGCAGCTCCCCCCCGGGACATTCTTCCCAGTACTTC.

The table lists this clone with a few counts. This sequence joins TRBV28 and TRBJ1-3, with 8 bases aligning to TRBD1. V dropped 3 bases and J dropped 7; count of bases not matched to a gene: 14. The CDR3 loop spans 17 amino acids. Germline V gene data show CDR1 as MDHEN and CDR2 as SYDVKM. CDR3 amino acids: CASSFSLSGGASNTIYF. CDR3 sequence (DNA): TGTGCCAGCAGTTTCTCCCTTTCAGGGGGCGCGAGTAACACCATATATTTT.

This chain joins TRBV4-2 and TRBJ2-3, with TRBD2 identical over 10 bases. V was pared by 8 bases and J by 6 bases, with 14 bases of the junction left unmatched. Germline assignment: CDR1 LGHNA and CDR2 YNFKEQ. CDR3 length: 16 residues. Written as DNA, the CDR3 is TGTGCCAGCGGGGGTTCTAGCGGGAGAACCGAGGATACGCAGTATTTT. It is translated as CASGGSSGRTEDTQYF.

This clone showed up just a few times. The V gene is TRBV7-7, the J gene TRBJ2-5; TRBD2 matches 10 bases. Germline-derived CDR1 and CDR2 are SSHAT and FNYEAQ (reference sequence). This CDR3 is 15 amino acids long. The trim removed 5 bases at V and 5 bases at J, leaving 8 bases unmatched. As DNA, the CDR3 is TGTGCCAGCAGCCGTAGCGGGGGGCCCTCCGAGACCCAGTACTTC. Amino acids: CASSRSGGPSETQYF.